This T cell receptor beta chain was obtained from a study of T cell repertoires in cytomegalovirus infection (dated by TCRdb to between 2018 and 2021). Turning to the overall study: The HLA type of each donor mattered for the analysis, because public TCR beta signatures pointed to carriage of CMV infection along with the matching HLA type.

The germline ends are 4 bases apart after V is trimmed by 2 bases and J by 0 bases. Based on the germline V gene (reference sequence), the CDR1 and CDR2 sequences are SEHNR and FQNEAQ. Measured from the cysteine to the phenylalanine, the CDR3 is 14 residues long. The CDR3 DNA has 42 bases and is translated from base 1. Sequencing relied on an Illumina HiSeq 1500. TCRdb redid the processing of the public reads, applying fastp at Q25 and MiXCR, and retained in-frame beta chains. Rows are combined by CDR3 protein, so each entry shows the most common genes and DNA. The sample includes approximately 500,000 distinct CDR3 sequences, with approximately 25% observed a single time. Jointly, the top ten make up roughly an eighth of the sample. This clonotype was observed a few times. The target of this receptor is not known. The record has no base qualities; no much larger clone is one base away. What the authors observed across the whole study: Carriers of CMV infection plus the relevant HLA type were discriminated by the cumulative frequency of public TCR beta family members in the study cohort and in an independent roughly 370-donor cohort. The ex vivo response was dominated by HLA-C-restricted CMV-specific TCR beta clonotypes, which also provided the single most frequent clonotype in two of eight donors.

The clonotype was recovered from a human donor in good health (CMV status not recorded). Some clones in this sample may be carry-over from other donors' samples. The V gene is TRBV7-9 and the J gene is TRBJ2-2, with the D gene uncertain. Sequencing used PBMCs. The sequenced DNA: TGTGCCAGCAGCTTACCTCCGAACACCGGGGAGCTGTTTTTT. This codes for CASSLPPNTGELFF.